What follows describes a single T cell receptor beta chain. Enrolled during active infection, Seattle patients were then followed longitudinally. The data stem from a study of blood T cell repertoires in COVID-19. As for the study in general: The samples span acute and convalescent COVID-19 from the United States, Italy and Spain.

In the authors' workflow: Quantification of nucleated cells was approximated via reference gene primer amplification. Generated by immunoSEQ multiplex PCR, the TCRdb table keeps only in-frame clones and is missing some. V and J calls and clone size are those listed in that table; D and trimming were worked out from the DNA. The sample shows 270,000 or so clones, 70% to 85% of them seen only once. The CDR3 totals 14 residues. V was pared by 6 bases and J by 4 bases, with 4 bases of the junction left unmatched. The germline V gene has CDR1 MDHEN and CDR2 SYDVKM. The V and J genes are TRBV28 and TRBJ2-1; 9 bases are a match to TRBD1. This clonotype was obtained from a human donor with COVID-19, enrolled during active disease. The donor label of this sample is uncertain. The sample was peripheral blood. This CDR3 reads CASRRTGVYNEQFF. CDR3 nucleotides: TGTGCCAGCAGACGGACAGGGGTTTACAATGAGCAGTTCTTC.